A single T cell receptor beta chain is shown here with its context. With ten immunoSEQ deep assay plates, unsorted PBMC DNA underwent sequencing. The table came from immunoSEQ multiplex PCR; TCRdb's copy has only in-frame clones and leaves some out. Of 90,000 to 100,000 clones in the sample, about half are singletons; the top ten hold roughly 15%. This entry is derived from a study of shared clonotypes between healthy human individuals. Study details: Ranging from 18 to 49 in age, donors were two women and three men.

This CDR3 has 19 residues. With 5 bases clipped from V and 4 bases from J, the junction kept 12 bases outside the gene matches. The V gene's germline CDR1 is SGHTS and CDR2 YDEGEE. The clonotype originates from a woman aged 40 to 50 in good health. Some clones in this sample may be carry-over from other donors' samples. V and J are TRBV5-8 and TRBJ2-1, with TRBD2 matching 16 bases. Material for sequencing was PBMCs. The CDR3 nucleotides are TGTGCCAGCAGACTAACCGGGACTAGCGGGAGGGCCAGATACAATGAGCAGTTCTTC. Translating it yields CASRLTGTSGRARYNEQFF. Full variable domain (outside the CDR3, taken from reference TRBV5-8 and TRBJ2-1): EAGVTQSPTHLIKTRGQQATLRCSPISGHTSVYWYQQALGLGLQFLLWYDEGEERNRGNFPPRFSGRQFPNYSSELNVNALELEDSALYLCASRLTGTSGRARYNEQFFGPGTRLTVL.